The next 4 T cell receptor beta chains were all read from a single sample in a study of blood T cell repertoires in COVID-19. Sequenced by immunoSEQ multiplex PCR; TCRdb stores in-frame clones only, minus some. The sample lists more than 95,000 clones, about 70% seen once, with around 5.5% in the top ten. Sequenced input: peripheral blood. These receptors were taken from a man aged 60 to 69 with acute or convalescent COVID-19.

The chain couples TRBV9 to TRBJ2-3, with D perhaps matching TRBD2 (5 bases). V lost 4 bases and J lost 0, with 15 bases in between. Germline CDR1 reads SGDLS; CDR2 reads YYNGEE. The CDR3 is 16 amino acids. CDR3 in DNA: TGTGCCAGCAGCCCCCGCGGTAGCGCTAGCACAGATACGCAGTATTTT. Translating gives CASSPRGSASTDTQYF.

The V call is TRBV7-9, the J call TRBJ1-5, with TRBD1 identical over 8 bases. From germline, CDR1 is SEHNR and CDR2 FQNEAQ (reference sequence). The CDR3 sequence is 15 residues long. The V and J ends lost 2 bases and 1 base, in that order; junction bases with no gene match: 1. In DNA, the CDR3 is TGTGCCAGCAGCTTAACAGGGGGAAGCAATCAGCCCCAGCATTTT. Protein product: CASSLTGGSNQPQHF.

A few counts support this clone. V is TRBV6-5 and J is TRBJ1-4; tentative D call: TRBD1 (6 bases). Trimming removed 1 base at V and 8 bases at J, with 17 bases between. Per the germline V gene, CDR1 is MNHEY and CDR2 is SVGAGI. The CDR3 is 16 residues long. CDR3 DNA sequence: TGTGCCAGCAGTTACTTATCCGGGACACGGACAGAAAAACTGTTTTTT. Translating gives CASSYLSGTRTEKLFF.

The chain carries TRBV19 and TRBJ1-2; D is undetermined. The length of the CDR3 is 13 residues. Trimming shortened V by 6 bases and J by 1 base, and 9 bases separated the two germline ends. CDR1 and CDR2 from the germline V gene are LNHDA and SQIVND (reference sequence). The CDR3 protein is CASRATINYGYTF. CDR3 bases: TGTGCCAGTAGGGCGACAATTAACTATGGCTACACCTTC.